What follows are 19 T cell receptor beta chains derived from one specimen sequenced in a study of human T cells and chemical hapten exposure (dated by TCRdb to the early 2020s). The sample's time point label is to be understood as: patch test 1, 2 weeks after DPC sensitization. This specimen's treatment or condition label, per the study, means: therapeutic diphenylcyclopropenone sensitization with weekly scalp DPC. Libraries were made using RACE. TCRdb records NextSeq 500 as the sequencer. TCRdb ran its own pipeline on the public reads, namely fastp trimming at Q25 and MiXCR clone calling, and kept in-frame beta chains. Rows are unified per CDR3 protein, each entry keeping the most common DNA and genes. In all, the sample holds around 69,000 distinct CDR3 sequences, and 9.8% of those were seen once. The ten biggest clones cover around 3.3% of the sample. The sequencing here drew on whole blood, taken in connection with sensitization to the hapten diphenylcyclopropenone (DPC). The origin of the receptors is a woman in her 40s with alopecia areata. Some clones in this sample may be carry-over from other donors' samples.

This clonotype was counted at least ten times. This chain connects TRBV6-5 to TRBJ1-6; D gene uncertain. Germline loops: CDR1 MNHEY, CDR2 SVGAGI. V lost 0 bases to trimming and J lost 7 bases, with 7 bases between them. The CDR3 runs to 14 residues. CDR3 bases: TGTGCCAGCAGTTACTCGGTCAGGAATTCACCCCTCCACTTT. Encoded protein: CASSYSVRNSPLHF.

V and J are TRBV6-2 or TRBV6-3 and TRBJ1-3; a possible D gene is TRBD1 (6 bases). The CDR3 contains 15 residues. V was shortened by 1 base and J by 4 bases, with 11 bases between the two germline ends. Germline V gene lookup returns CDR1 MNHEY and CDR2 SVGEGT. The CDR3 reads CASSYFPTGGNTIYF. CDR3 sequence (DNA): TGTGCCAGCAGTTACTTCCCGACAGGAGGAAACACCATATATTTT.

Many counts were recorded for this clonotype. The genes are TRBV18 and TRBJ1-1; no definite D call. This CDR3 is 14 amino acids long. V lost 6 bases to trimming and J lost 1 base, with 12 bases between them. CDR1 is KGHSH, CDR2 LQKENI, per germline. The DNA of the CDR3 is TGTGCCAGCTCGCCGCGATCCGCGAACACTGAAGCTTTCTTT. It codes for CASSPRSANTEAFF.

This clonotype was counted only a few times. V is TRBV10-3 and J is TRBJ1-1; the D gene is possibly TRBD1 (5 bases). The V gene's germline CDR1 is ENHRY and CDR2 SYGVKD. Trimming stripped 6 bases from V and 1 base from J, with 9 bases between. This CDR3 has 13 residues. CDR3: CAIRRGANTEAFF. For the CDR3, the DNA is TGTGCCATCAGGCGGGGCGCGAACACTGAAGCTTTCTTT.

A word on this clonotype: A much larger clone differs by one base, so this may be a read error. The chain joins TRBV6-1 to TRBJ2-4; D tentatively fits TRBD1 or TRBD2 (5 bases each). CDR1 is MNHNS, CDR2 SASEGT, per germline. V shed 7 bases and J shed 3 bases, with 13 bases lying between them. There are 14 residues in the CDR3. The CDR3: CASKGQRGKNIQYF. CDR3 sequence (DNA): TGTGCCAGCAAAGGACAACGGGGCAAAAACATTCAGTACTTC.

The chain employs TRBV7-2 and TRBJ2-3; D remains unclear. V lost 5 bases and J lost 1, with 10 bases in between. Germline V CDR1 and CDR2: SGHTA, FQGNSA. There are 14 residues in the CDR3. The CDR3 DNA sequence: TGTGCCAGCAGCCCCCCCGGGCGCACAGATACGCAGTATTTT. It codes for CASSPPGRTDTQYF.

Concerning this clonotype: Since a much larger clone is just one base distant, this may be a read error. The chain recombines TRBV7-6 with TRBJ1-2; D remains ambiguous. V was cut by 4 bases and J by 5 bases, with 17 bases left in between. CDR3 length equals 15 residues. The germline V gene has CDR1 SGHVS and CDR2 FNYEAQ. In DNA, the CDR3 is TGTGCCAGCAGCTCCCAGGTGGACGGCCGATATGGCTACACCTTC. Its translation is CASSSQVDGRYGYTF.

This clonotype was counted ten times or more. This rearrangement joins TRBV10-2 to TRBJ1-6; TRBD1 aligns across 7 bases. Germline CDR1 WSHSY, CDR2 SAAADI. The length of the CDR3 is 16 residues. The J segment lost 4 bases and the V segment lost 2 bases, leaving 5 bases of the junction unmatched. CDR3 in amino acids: CASSEAAGGYNSPLHF. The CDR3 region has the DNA TGCGCCAGCAGTGAGGCGGCAGGGGGTTATAATTCACCCCTCCACTTT.

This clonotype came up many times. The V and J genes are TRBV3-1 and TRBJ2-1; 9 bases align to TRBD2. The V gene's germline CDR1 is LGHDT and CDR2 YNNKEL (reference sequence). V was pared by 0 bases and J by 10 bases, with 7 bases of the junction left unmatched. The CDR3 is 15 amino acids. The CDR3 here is CASSQDPAGGQEQFF. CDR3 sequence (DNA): TGTGCCAGCAGCCAAGACCCAGCGGGGGGTCAAGAGCAGTTCTTC.

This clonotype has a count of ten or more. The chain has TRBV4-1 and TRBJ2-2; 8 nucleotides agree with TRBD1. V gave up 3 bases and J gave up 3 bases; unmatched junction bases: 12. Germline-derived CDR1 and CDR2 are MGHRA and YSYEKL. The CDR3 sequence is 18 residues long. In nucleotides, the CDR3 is TGCGCCAGCAGCCAGATTCCCGGACAGGGACGGGACACCGGGGAGCTGTTTTTT. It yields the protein CASSQIPGQGRDTGELFF.

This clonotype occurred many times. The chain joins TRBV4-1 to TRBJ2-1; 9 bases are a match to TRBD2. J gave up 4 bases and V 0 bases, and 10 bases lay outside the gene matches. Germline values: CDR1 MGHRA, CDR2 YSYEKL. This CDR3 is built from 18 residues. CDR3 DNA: TGCGCCAGCAGCCAAGATCGTTCAAGCGGGGGGACTTACAATGAGCAGTTCTTC. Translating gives CASSQDRSSGGTYNEQFF.

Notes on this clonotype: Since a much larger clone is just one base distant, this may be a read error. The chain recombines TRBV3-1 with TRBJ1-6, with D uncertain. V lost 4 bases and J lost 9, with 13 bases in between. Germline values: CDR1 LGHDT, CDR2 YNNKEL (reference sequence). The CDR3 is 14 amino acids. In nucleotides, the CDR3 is TGTGCCAGCAGCCGGTGGTCCCCGGGTTCACCCCTCCACTTT. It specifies CASSRWSPGSPLHF.

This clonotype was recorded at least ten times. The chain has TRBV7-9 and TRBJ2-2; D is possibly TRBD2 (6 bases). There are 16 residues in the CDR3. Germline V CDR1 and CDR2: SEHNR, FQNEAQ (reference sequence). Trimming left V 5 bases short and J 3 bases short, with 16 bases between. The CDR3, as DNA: TGTGCCAGCAGCAGCTCCCTTTGGGACTACACCGGGGAGCTGTTTTTT. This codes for CASSSSLWDYTGELFF.

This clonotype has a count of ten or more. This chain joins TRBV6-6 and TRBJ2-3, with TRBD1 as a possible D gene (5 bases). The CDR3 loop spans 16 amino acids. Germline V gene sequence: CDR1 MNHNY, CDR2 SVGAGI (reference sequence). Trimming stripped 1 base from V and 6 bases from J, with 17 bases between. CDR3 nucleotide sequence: TGTGCCAGCAGTTACTTCCAGGGCCGTGGGCCGGATACGCAGTATTTT. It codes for CASSYFQGRGPDTQYF.

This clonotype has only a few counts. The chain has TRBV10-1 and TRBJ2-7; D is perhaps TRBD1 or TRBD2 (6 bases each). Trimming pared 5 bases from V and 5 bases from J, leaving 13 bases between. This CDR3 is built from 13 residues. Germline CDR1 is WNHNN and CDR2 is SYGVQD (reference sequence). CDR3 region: CASSSLGGNEQYF. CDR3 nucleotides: TGCGCCAGCAGTTCCCTAGGGGGGAACGAGCAGTACTTC.

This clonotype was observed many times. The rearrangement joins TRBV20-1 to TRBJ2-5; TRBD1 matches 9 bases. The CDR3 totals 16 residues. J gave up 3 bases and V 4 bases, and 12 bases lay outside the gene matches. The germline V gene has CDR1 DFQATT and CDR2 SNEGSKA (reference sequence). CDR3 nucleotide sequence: TGCAGTGCTAACCCGCTGGGACAGGGATTAGAAGAGACCCAGTACTTC. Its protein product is CSANPLGQGLEETQYF.

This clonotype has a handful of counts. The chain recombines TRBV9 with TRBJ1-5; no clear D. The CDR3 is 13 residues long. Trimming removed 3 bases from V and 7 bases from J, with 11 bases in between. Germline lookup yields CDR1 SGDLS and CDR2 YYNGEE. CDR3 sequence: CASSAAGYQPQHF. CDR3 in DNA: TGTGCCAGCAGCGCCGCGGGGTACCAGCCCCAGCATTTT.

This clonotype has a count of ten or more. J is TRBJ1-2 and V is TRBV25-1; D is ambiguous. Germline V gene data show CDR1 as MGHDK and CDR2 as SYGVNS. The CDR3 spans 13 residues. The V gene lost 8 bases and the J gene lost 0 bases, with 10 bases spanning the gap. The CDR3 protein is CASGNSANYGYTF. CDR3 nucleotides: TGTGCCAGCGGAAACTCAGCTAACTATGGCTACACCTTC.

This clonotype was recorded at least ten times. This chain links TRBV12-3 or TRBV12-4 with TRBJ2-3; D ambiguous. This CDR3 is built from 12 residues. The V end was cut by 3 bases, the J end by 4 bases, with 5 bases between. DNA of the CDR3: TGTGCCAGCAGTTTCGGAGCAGATACGCAGTATTTT. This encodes CASSFGADTQYF.